One sample yielded the 12 T cell receptor beta chains listed below, sequenced in a study of CD4 T cell repertoires in COVID-19. Libraries were prepared by immunoSEQ multiplex PCR; TCRdb keeps only in-frame clonotypes and omits some of them. Seen here are 20,000 or so clones, around nine tenths observed once, and the top ten hold almost 0.6%. Sequencing was done directly on freshly isolated, uncultured memory T cells. The sequencing used central memory CD4+ T cells from blood, collected before the COVID-19 pandemic. These receptors were collected from a human donor who had COVID-19.

This clone was observed a single time. This sequence joins TRBV20-1 and TRBJ1-1, with TRBD1 matching 7 bases. CDR3 length: 11 amino acids. Germline CDR1 DFQATT, CDR2 SNEGSKA (reference sequence). V shed 6 bases, J shed 10 bases, and the junction held 8 bases outside the gene matches. The CDR3 DNA sequence: TGCAGTGCCGACAGGGTGCAGGGAGCTTTCTTT. Its protein product is CSADRVQGAFF.

The chain is built from TRBV5-1 and TRBJ2-5, with TRBD1 identical over 8 bases. J gave up 4 bases and V 3 bases, and 8 bases lay outside the gene matches. The CDR3 has 15 residues. Germline CDR1 is SGHRS and CDR2 is YFSETQ. Here the CDR3 reads CASSSQGAGAETQYF. Written as DNA, the CDR3 is TGCGCCAGCAGCTCCCAGGGGGCAGGGGCAGAGACCCAGTACTTC.

This clone was seen only once. Other DNA sequences within the sample encode an identical CDR3. The chain is built from TRBV14 and TRBJ2-5; perhaps TRBD1 as D (5 bases). The V gene lost 0 bases and the J gene lost 9 bases, with 11 bases spanning the gap. The germline CDR1 and CDR2 sequences are SGHDN and FVKESK. The CDR3 extends over 13 amino acids. CDR3 residues: CASSQDGARAQYF. The DNA of the CDR3 is TGTGCCAGCAGCCAAGATGGGGCCCGGGCCCAGTACTTC.

This chain joins TRBV4-2 and TRBJ2-3; TRBD2 matches at 8 bases. CDR3 length equals 14 residues. J lost 6 bases, V lost 4 bases, and 6 bases had no gene match. Germline loops: CDR1 LGHNA, CDR2 YNFKEQ. In nucleotides, the CDR3 is TGTGCCAGCAGCCCCGGGACTAGAGGGGATACGCAGTATTTT. Its translation: CASSPGTRGDTQYF.

The V gene is TRBV4-1, the J gene TRBJ2-5; D is perhaps TRBD1 (6 bases). This CDR3 is 14 amino acids long. The V end lost 4 bases, the J end lost 2 bases, and 11 bases lay between the germline ends. The germline V gene encodes CDR1 MGHRA and CDR2 YSYEKL. This chain's CDR3 is CASSLTQGQETQYF. CDR3 DNA: TGCGCCAGCAGCCTAACACAGGGACAAGAGACCCAGTACTTC.

The CDR3 sequence is CASSIVEGTYNSPLHF. The CDR3, as DNA: TGTGCCAGTAGTATAGTCGAGGGCACTTATAATTCACCCCTCCACTTT. The chain joins TRBV19 to TRBJ1-6; D is uncertain. CDR1 and CDR2 (germline): LNHDA, SQIVND (reference sequence). This CDR3 is built from 16 residues. V gave up 1 base and J gave up 4 bases, with 11 bases separating them.

A few counts support this clone. The rearrangement uses TRBV25-1 and TRBJ2-5; the D gene is possibly TRBD2 (6 bases). The V gene's germline CDR1 is MGHDK and CDR2 SYGVNS. V was shortened by 1 base and J by 3 bases, with 15 bases between the two germline ends. CDR3 length equals 16 residues. The CDR3 reads CASSELAGRNEETQYF. CDR3 DNA: TGTGCCAGCAGTGAATTGGCAGGGAGGAACGAAGAGACCCAGTACTTC.

This chain connects TRBV5-1 to TRBJ1-1; a weak D match, TRBD1 (5 bases). The CDR3 is made up of 14 amino acids. Trimming stripped 1 base from V and 1 base from J, with 8 bases between. Germline CDR1 is SGHRS and CDR2 is YFSETQ. The CDR3 sequence: CASSLRTPNTEAFF. The CDR3 DNA is TGCGCCAGCAGCTTGCGGACACCGAACACTGAAGCTTTCTTT.

The chain is built from TRBV6-5 and TRBJ1-1, with unresolved D. V lost 5 bases and J lost 4, with 14 bases in between. The CDR3 consists of 14 residues. The germline gives CDR1 MNHEY, CDR2 SVGAGI. The CDR3 bases are TGTGCCAGCAGTAGCAGGCGTGAGATCACTGAAGCTTTCTTT. It specifies CASSSRREITEAFF.

This chain uses TRBV11-2 with TRBJ2-7, with 8 bases matching TRBD1. CDR3 length: 13 amino acids. After removal of 3 bases from V and 4 bases from J, the junction contained 2 bases not matched to a gene. Germline values: CDR1 SGHAT, CDR2 FQNNGV. This chain's CDR3 is CASSLRTGYEQYF. The CDR3, as DNA: TGTGCCAGCAGCTTGAGGACAGGGTACGAGCAGTACTTC.

The chain recombines TRBV7-2 with TRBJ2-1; TRBD2 agrees at 8 bases. The CDR3 totals 15 residues. The ends lost 4 bases at V and 3 bases at J; junction bases unmatched: 5. Germline assignment: CDR1 SGHTA and CDR2 FQGNSA. CDR3 loop: CASSSGGGLYNEQFF. Written as DNA, the CDR3 is TGTGCCAGCAGCTCAGGCGGGGGGCTCTACAATGAGCAGTTCTTC.

The J gene is TRBJ2-7, the V gene TRBV4-1; D possibly corresponds to TRBD1 (6 bases). Germline V gene data show CDR1 as MGHRA and CDR2 as YSYEKL. V lost 0 bases, J lost 7 bases, and 13 bases lay in between. CDR3 size: 14 residues. In DNA, the CDR3 is TGCGCCAGCAGCCAAGACAGGGGACCGATTGAGCAGTACTTC. This translates into CASSQDRGPIEQYF.